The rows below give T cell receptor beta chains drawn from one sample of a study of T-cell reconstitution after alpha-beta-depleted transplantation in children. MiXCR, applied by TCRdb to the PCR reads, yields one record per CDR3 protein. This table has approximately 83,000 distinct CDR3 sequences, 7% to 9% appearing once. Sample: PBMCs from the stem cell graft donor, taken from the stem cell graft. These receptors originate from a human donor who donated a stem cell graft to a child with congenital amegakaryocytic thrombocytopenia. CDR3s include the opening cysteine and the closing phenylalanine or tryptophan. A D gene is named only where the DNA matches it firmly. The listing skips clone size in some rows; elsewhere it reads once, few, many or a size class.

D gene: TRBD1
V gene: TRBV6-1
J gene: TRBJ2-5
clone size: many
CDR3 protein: CASSVNRGWQETQYF
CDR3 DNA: TGTGCCAGCAGTGTAAACAGGGGATGGCAAGAGACCCAGTACTTC

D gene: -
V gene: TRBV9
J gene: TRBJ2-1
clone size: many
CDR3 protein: CASSGGTGQFF
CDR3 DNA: TGTGCCAGCAGCGGGGGGACCGGGCAGTTCTTC

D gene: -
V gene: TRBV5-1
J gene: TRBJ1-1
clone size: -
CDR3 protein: CASNLKSGETEAFF
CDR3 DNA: TGCGCCAGCAACTTGAAATCAGGGGAAACTGAAGCTTTCTTT

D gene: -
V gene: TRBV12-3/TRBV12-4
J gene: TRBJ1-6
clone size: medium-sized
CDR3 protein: CASRLGSGSPLHF
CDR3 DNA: TGTGCCAGCAGACTCGGCAGTGGCTCACCCCTCCACTTT

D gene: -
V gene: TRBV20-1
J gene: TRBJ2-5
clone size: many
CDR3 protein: CSAGTPDLGTQYF
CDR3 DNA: TGCAGTGCAGGGACACCCGATTTGGGGACCCAGTACTTC

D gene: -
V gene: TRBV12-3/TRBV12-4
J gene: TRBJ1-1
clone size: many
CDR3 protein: CASSFSGTEAFF
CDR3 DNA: TGTGCCAGCAGTTTTTCTGGCACTGAAGCTTTCTTT

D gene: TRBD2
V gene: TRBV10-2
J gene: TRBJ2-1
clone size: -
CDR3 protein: CASTSAAGRYNEQFF
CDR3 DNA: TGCGCCAGCACCTCAGCAGCGGGGAGATACAATGAGCAGTTCTTC

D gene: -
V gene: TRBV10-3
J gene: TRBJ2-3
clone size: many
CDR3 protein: CAISEEGGDQWADTQYF
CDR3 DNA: TGTGCCATCAGTGAGGAGGGGGGAGACCAATGGGCAGATACGCAGTATTTT

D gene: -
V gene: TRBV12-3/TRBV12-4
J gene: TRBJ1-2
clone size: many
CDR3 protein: CASSPLGRPSSYGYTF
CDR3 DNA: TGTGCCAGCAGCCCTCTCGGACGTCCCTCAAGCTATGGCTACACCTTC

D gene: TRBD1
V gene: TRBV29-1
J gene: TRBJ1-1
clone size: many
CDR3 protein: CSVEPKQGATEAFF
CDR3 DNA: TGCAGCGTGGAACCGAAACAGGGGGCCACTGAAGCTTTCTTT

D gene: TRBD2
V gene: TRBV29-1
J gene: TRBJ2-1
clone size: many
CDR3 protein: CSVERAGEAMKQFF
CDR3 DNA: TGCAGCGTTGAAAGAGCGGGAGAAGCTATGAAGCAGTTCTTC

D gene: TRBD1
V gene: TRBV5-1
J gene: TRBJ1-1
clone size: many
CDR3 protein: CASSLLQGQGNTEAFF
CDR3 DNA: TGCGCCAGCAGCTTGTTACAAGGACAGGGGAACACTGAAGCTTTCTTT

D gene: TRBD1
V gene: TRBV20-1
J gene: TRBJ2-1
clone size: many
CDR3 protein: CSAQDRGGGYNEQFF
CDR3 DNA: TGCAGTGCGCAGGACAGGGGTGGGGGTTACAATGAGCAGTTCTTC

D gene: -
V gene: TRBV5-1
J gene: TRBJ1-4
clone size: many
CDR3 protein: CASSFGPSVDEKLFF
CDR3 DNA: TGCGCCAGCAGCTTCGGGCCTAGTGTTGATGAAAAACTGTTTTTT

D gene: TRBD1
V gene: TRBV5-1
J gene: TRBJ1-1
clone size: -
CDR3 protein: CASSGDRVRKAFF
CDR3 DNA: TGCGCCAGCAGCGGGGACAGGGTACGAAAAGCTTTCTTT

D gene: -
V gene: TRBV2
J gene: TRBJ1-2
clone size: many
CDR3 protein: CASSEAAGANYGYTF
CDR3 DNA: TGTGCCAGCAGTGAAGCTGCAGGGGCGAACTATGGCTACACCTTC

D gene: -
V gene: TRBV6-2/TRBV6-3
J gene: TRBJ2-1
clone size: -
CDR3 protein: CASSFPGFLEQFF
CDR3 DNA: TGTGCCAGCAGTTTTCCGGGGTTTCTCGAGCAGTTCTTC

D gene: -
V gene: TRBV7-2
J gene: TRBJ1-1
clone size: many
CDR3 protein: CASTSGGLNTEAFF
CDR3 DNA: TGTGCCAGCACCTCGGGGGGGCTGAACACTGAAGCTTTCTTT

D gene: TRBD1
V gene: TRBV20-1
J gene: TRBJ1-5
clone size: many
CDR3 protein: CSARNTGVRYQPQHF
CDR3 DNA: TGCAGTGCTAGAAACACAGGGGTCCGGTACCAGCCCCAGCATTTT

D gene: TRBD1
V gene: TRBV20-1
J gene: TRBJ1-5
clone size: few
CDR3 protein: CSARRTGNQPQHF
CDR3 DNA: TGCAGTGCTAGAAGGACAGGGAATCAGCCCCAGCATTTT

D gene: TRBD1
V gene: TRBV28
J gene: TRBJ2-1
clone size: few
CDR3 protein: CASSFRAPGQGAYNEQFF
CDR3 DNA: TGTGCCAGCAGTTTTCGGGCCCCGGGACAGGGGGCCTACAATGAGCAGTTCTTC

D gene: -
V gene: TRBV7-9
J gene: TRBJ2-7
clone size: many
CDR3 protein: CASGRLSSYEQYF
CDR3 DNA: TGTGCCAGCGGGCGATTAAGCTCCTACGAGCAGTACTTC

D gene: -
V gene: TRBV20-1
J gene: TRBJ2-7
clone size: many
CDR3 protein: CSAIRQNYEQYF
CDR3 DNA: TGCAGTGCCATTAGACAAAACTACGAGCAGTACTTC

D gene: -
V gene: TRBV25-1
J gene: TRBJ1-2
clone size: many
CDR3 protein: CASSNGDRYGYTF
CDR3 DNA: TGTGCCAGCAGTAATGGGGACCGATATGGCTACACCTTC

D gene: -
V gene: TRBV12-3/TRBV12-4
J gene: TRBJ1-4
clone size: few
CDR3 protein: CASSLGREAGKLFF
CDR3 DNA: TGTGCCAGCAGTTTAGGGCGCGAGGCCGGAAAACTGTTTTTT

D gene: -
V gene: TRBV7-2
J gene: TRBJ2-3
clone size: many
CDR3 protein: CATAGTFTDTQYF
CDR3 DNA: TGTGCCACCGCTGGGACCTTCACAGATACGCAGTATTTT

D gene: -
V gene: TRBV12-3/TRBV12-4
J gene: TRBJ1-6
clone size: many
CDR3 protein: CASSDAGTRGGNSPLHF
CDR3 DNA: TGTGCCAGCAGTGATGCCGGGACCCGGGGAGGTAATTCACCCCTCCACTTT

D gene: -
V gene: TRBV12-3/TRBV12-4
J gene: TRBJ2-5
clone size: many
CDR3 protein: CASTRGIGGWQETQYF
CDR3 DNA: TGTGCCAGCACTCGTGGCATTGGGGGTTGGCAAGAGACCCAGTACTTC

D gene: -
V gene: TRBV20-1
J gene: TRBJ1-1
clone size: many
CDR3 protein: CSAESDPTEAFF
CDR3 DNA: TGCAGTGCTGAGAGTGACCCCACTGAAGCTTTCTTT

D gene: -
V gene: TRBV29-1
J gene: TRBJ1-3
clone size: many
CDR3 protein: CSASTGRLGNTIYF
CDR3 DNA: TGCAGCGCTTCGACAGGCCGTTTAGGAAACACCATATATTTT

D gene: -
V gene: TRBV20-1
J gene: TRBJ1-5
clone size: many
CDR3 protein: CSANRIPSGYSNQPQHF
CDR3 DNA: TGCAGTGCGAACAGGATTCCTTCGGGGTATAGCAATCAGCCCCAGCATTTT

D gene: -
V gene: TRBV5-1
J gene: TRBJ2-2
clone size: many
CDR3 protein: CASSLGQDTGELFF
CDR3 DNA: TGCGCCAGCAGCTTGGGTCAGGACACCGGGGAGCTGTTTTTT

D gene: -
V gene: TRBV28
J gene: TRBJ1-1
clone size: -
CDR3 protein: CASSFLGGVNEAFF
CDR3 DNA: TGTGCCAGCAGTTTTTTAGGGGGGGTTAATGAAGCTTTCTTT

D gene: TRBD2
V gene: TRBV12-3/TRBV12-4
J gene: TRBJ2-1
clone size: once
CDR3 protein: CASSPIGLAYNEQFF
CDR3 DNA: TGTGCCAGCAGCCCCATAGGACTAGCGTACAATGAGCAGTTCTTC

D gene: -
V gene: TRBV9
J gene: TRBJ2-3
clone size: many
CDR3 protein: CASSLGPTGADTQYF
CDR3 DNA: TGTGCCAGCAGCCTAGGACCCACCGGCGCAGATACGCAGTATTTT

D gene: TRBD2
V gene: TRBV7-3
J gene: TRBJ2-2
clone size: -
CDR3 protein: CASSLNGGRITGELFF
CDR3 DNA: TGTGCCAGCAGCTTGAATGGCGGGAGAATCACCGGGGAGCTGTTTTTT

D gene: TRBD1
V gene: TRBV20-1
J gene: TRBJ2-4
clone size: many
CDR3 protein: CSANLMGTAQNIQYF
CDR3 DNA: TGCAGTGCTAACCTGATGGGGACAGCACAAAACATTCAGTACTTC

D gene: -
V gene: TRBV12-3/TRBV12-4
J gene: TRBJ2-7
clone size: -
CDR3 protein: CASSLRDLYEQYF
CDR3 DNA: TGTGCCAGCAGTTTACGGGACCTCTACGAGCAGTACTTC

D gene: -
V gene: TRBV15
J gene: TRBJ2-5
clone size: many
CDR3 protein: CATSSNSYQETQYF
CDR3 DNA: TGTGCCACCAGCAGTAACAGCTACCAAGAGACCCAGTACTTC

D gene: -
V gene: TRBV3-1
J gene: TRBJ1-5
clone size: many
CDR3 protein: CASSPSRTQPQHF
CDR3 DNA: TGTGCCAGCAGCCCCTCACGCACTCAGCCCCAGCATTTT

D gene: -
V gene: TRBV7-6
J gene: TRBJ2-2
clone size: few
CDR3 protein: CASSPVNTGELFF
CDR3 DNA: TGTGCCAGCAGCCCAGTGAACACCGGGGAGCTGTTTTTT

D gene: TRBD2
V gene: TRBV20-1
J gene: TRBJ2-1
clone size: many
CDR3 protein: CSARSALAGAYNEQFF
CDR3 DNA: TGCAGTGCTAGGTCGGCCCTGGCGGGAGCCTACAATGAGCAGTTCTTC

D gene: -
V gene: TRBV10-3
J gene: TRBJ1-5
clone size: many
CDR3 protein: CAISEDGKNQPQHF
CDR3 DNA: TGTGCCATCAGTGAGGACGGGAAGAATCAGCCCCAGCATTTT

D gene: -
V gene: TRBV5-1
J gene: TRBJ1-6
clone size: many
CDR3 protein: CATSKDDNSPLHF
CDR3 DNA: TGCGCCACCAGTAAAGACGATAATTCACCCCTCCACTTT

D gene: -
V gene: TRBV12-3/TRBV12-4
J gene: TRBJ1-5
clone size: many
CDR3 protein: CASSWTALDQPQHF
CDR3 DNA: TGTGCCAGCAGCTGGACGGCCCTGGATCAGCCCCAGCATTTT

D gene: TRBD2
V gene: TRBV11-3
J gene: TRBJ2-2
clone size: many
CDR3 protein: CASSTSAGGGTGELFF
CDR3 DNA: TGTGCCAGCAGCACCTCAGCGGGAGGGGGAACCGGGGAGCTGTTTTTT

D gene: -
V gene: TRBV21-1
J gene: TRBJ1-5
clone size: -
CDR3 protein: CASSKVIRQGAKEIQPQHF
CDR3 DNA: TGTGCCAGCAGCAAAGTTATCCGACAGGGGGCAAAGGAAATCCAGCCCCAGCATTTT